Here is one T cell receptor beta chain with its context. Repertoires were generated with immunoSEQ multiplex PCR, while TCRdb's copy carries only in-frame clones and drops some. This table holds a few million clones, less than 95% found once. V shed 1 base and J shed 9 bases, with 7 bases lying between them. The CDR3 has 12 residues. The germline CDR1 and CDR2 sequences are MDHEN and SYDVKM. This sample stems from a study of shared clonotypes between healthy human individuals. The clonotype was recovered from a man aged 18 to 30 in good health. Some clones in this sample may be carry-over from other donors' samples. The sequenced sample was naive CD4+ T cells from PBMCs. Subset meaning: CD45RA+ positively selected. This chain links TRBV28 with TRBJ1-5; D uncertain. The CDR3 loop is CASSLFARPQHF. The DNA of the CDR3 is TGTGCCAGCAGTTTATTTGCCAGGCCCCAGCATTTT.